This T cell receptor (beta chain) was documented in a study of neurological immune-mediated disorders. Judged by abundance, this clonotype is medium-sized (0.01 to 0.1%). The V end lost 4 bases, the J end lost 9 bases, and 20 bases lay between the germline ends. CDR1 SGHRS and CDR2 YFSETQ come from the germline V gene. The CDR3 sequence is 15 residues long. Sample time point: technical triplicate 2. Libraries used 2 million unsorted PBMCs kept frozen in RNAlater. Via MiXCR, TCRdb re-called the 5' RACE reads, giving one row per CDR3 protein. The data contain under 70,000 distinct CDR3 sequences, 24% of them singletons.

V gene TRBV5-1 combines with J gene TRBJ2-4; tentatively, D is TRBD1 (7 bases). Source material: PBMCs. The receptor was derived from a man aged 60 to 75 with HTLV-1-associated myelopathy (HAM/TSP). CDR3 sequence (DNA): TGCGCCAGCAGCCCCTCGACAGGGAGGTCGGCCATTCAGTACTTC. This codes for CASSPSTGRSAIQYF.